These T cell receptor beta chains were read from a single sample in a study of OX40 agonist ivuxolimab in advanced cancers. Sequenced by immunoSEQ multiplex PCR; TCRdb stores in-frame clones only, minus some. The data hold tens of thousands of clones, with around 90% observed a single time. Sequenced material: CD4+ or CD8+ T cells sorted from blood, taken in a trial of the OX40 agonist ivuxolimab. The receptors originated from an adult with an advanced solid tumor such as melanoma, head and neck, liver or kidney cancer. The CDR3 runs from the conserved cysteine through the conserved F or W. A D gene is named only where the DNA matches it firmly. Expanded clones get a size class; other rows say once, few or many, or leave the size out.

clone size	D gene	V gene	J gene	CDR3 protein	CDR3 DNA
few	.	TRBV9	TRBJ1-2	CASRGASYGYTF	TGTGCCAGCCGAGGGGCGTCCTATGGCTACACCTTC
.	.	TRBV7-9	TRBJ1-2	CASSRGAAYGYTF	TGTGCCAGCAGCCGGGGGGCGGCCTATGGCTACACCTTC
once	.	TRBV11-2	TRBJ2-6	CASSSYFGTPGVGANVLTF	TGTGCCAGCAGCTCGTACTTCGGCACCCCAGGGGTTGGGGCCAACGTCCTGACTTTC
.	.	TRBV15	TRBJ1-1	CATQGWGGAGTEAFF	TGTGCCACCCAAGGTTGGGGGGGGGCCGGTACTGAAGCTTTCTTT
.	.	TRBV21-1	TRBJ2-7	CASSRGGLAGYEQYF	TGTGCCAGCAGCAGAGGCGGGCTAGCGGGCTACGAGCAGTACTTC
once	.	TRBV7-6	TRBJ2-2	CASSPRQNTGELFF	TGTGCCAGCAGCCCCCGACAGAACACCGGGGAGCTGTTTTTT
.	TRBD2	TRBV28	TRBJ2-3	CASSLGAGPLPFGQYF	TGTGCCAGCAGTTTAGGAGCGGGACCCCTTCCCTTCGGGCAGTATTTT
.	.	TRBV13	TRBJ2-2	CASSSGILNTGELFF	TGTGCCAGCAGCTCCGGGATTTTGAACACCGGGGAGCTGTTTTTT
.	.	TRBV7-8	TRBJ2-1	CASSLDPGPRHNEQFF	TGTGCCAGCAGCTTAGATCCGGGCCCACGCCACAATGAGCAGTTCTTC
.	.	TRBV28	TRBJ1-5	CASSLTDTGGLPQHF	TGTGCCAGCAGTTTAACGGATACGGGGGGCTTGCCCCAGCATTTT
.	TRBD2	TRBV7-3	TRBJ2-5	CASSPEAGEETQYF	TGTGCCAGCAGCCCAGAGGCGGGAGAAGAGACCCAGTACTTC
.	.	TRBV10-3	TRBJ2-5	CAISERGREMGETQYF	TGTGCCATCAGTGAGCGGGGGCGGGAGATGGGAGAGACCCAGTACTTC